This is a list of T cell receptor beta chains from one sample in a study of cytomegalovirus exposure and HLA in healthy donors. TCRdb's table, derived via immunoSEQ multiplex PCR, lists solely in-frame clones and lacks some. This sample has some 110,000 clones; approximately 78% occur once, and the top ten carry about a fifth. The sequenced sample consisted of PBMCs. The receptors stem from a young man in good health and CMV-seropositive. Each CDR3 is given with its conserved first and last residue. A D gene is named only where the DNA matches it firmly. Rows may omit the clone size; those that give it use once, few, many or a size class.

cdr3_nt: TGTGCCAGTAGTATAGAGGAAAGGAAGGGAGGGAAAGGCTACACCTTC; cdr3_aa: CASSIEERKGGKGYTF; clone_size: -; d_call: -; v_call: TRBV19; j_call: TRBJ1-2
cdr3_nt: TGTGCCAGCAGCCACCTGAGGTCGACAGGGAGCGGTCAGCCCCAGCATTTT; cdr3_aa: CASSHLRSTGSGQPQHF; clone_size: -; d_call: TRBD1; v_call: TRBV16; j_call: TRBJ1-5
cdr3_nt: TGTGCCAGCAGCTTGGCCGGGTTTGATCAGCCCCAGCATTTT; cdr3_aa: CASSLAGFDQPQHF; clone_size: once; d_call: -; v_call: TRBV5-6; j_call: TRBJ1-5
cdr3_nt: TGTGCCAGCAGTGTGCAGGTTGGCCATGGCTACACCTTC; cdr3_aa: CASSVQVGHGYTF; clone_size: -; d_call: -; v_call: TRBV6-1; j_call: TRBJ1-2
cdr3_nt: TGTGCCAGCAGCCCCCGGCTAGGGGGAAGGTATGGCTACACCTTC; cdr3_aa: CASSPRLGGRYGYTF; clone_size: few; d_call: -; v_call: TRBV11-1; j_call: TRBJ1-2
cdr3_nt: TGTGCCAGCAGCCTGGAGGGGGCCAGCAATCAGCCCCAGCATTTT; cdr3_aa: CASSLEGASNQPQHF; clone_size: few; d_call: TRBD1; v_call: TRBV5-8; j_call: TRBJ1-5
cdr3_nt: TGCGCCAGCAGCTTGACCCTAGGAGGGAATTCACCCCTCCACTTT; cdr3_aa: CASSLTLGGNSPLHF; clone_size: -; d_call: -; v_call: TRBV5-1; j_call: TRBJ1-6
cdr3_nt: TGTGCCAGCAGCTTCTTAGCGGGGTGGGGCACCGGGGAGCTGTTTTTT; cdr3_aa: CASSFLAGWGTGELFF; clone_size: once; d_call: TRBD2; v_call: TRBV5-6; j_call: TRBJ2-2
cdr3_nt: TGTGCCAGCAGCTTAGCGACAGGGCTGACCGGGGAGCTGTTTTTT; cdr3_aa: CASSLATGLTGELFF; clone_size: -; d_call: TRBD1; v_call: TRBV13; j_call: TRBJ2-2
cdr3_nt: TGCGCCAGCAGCCGAGCCAATAGCGGATGGAGCACAGATACGCAGTATTTT; cdr3_aa: CASSRANSGWSTDTQYF; clone_size: -; d_call: -; v_call: TRBV5-1; j_call: TRBJ2-3
cdr3_nt: TGTGCCAGCAGGCTAGACAGGGCTACTTATGGCTACACCTTC; cdr3_aa: CASRLDRATYGYTF; clone_size: -; d_call: TRBD1; v_call: TRBV6-5; j_call: TRBJ1-2
cdr3_nt: TGCGCCAGCAGCCAACCCCGACTAGCGGGAGGGTCAGATACGCAGTATTTT; cdr3_aa: CASSQPRLAGGSDTQYF; clone_size: -; d_call: TRBD2; v_call: TRBV4-1; j_call: TRBJ2-3
cdr3_nt: TGTGCCAGCAGCATGACAGGGACCAGCGAGCAGTACTTC; cdr3_aa: CASSMTGTSEQYF; clone_size: -; d_call: TRBD1; v_call: TRBV5-4; j_call: TRBJ2-7
cdr3_nt: TGCGCCAGCAGCTTAGGAGCGGGGGGCTACAATGAGCAGTTCTTC; cdr3_aa: CASSLGAGGYNEQFF; clone_size: -; d_call: TRBD2; v_call: TRBV5-1; j_call: TRBJ2-1
cdr3_nt: TGTGCCAGCAGCCCATTCAGACTTCAAGAGACCCAGTACTTC; cdr3_aa: CASSPFRLQETQYF; clone_size: -; d_call: -; v_call: TRBV5-6; j_call: TRBJ2-5
cdr3_nt: TGTGCCAGCATAACAGGGGTGCGAGCTTTCTTT; cdr3_aa: CASITGVRAFF; clone_size: -; d_call: TRBD1; v_call: TRBV28; j_call: TRBJ1-1
cdr3_nt: TGTGCCCTCGAGGCAGGGTTATATCAGCCCCAGCATTTT; cdr3_aa: CALEAGLYQPQHF; clone_size: -; d_call: -; v_call: TRBV19; j_call: TRBJ1-5
cdr3_nt: TGTGCCAGTAGTATAGGTAGCGTCAATGAGCAGTTCTTC; cdr3_aa: CASSIGSVNEQFF; clone_size: -; d_call: -; v_call: TRBV19; j_call: TRBJ2-1
cdr3_nt: TGCAGCGGAGGGGGACTGACAGGGGAGTATGGCTACACCTTC; cdr3_aa: CSGGGLTGEYGYTF; clone_size: -; d_call: TRBD1; v_call: TRBV29-1; j_call: TRBJ1-2
cdr3_nt: TGTGCCAGCAGCTTAGTTGGGGGGGGCTACGGTGAGCAGTTCTTC; cdr3_aa: CASSLVGGGYGEQFF; clone_size: -; d_call: -; v_call: TRBV7-3; j_call: TRBJ2-1
cdr3_nt: TGTGCCAGCAGCCGCAGGGGTGAGAGCCAAGAGACCCAGTACTTC; cdr3_aa: CASSRRGESQETQYF; clone_size: -; d_call: -; v_call: TRBV4-2; j_call: TRBJ2-5
cdr3_nt: TGCGCCAGCAGCTTCAGACCGGGACAGGGGGCCCCGGAGGGAGGCAAAAACATTCAGTACTTC; cdr3_aa: CASSFRPGQGAPEGGKNIQYF; clone_size: -; d_call: TRBD1; v_call: TRBV5-1; j_call: TRBJ2-4
cdr3_nt: TGTGCCTGGAGTGTTCAGGGGCCATCTTGGGCCAAAAACATTCAGTACTTC; cdr3_aa: CAWSVQGPSWAKNIQYF; clone_size: -; d_call: -; v_call: TRBV30; j_call: TRBJ2-4
cdr3_nt: TGTGCCAGCAGTCCCCCCACAGGGGTTGGGGAGCTGTTTTTT; cdr3_aa: CASSPPTGVGELFF; clone_size: -; d_call: TRBD1; v_call: TRBV2; j_call: TRBJ2-2
cdr3_nt: TGTGCCACCAGTCAGAACCGGGACAGGGGCGAGACCCAGTACTTC; cdr3_aa: CATSQNRDRGETQYF; clone_size: -; d_call: TRBD1; v_call: TRBV15; j_call: TRBJ2-5
cdr3_nt: TGCGCCAGCAGCCCGATGGTTGTAGGACATTCGTCCCACGAGCAGTACTTC; cdr3_aa: CASSPMVVGHSSHEQYF; clone_size: -; d_call: -; v_call: TRBV5-1; j_call: TRBJ2-7
cdr3_nt: TGTGCCAGCAGGGTCAGCGGGGGACCCTACGAGCAGTACTTC; cdr3_aa: CASRVSGGPYEQYF; clone_size: -; d_call: TRBD2; v_call: TRBV5-4; j_call: TRBJ2-7
cdr3_nt: TGTGCCAGCAGCTTAGGGTGGGGACAGGGTAAAGCTTTCTTT; cdr3_aa: CASSLGWGQGKAFF; clone_size: -; d_call: TRBD1; v_call: TRBV7-6; j_call: TRBJ1-1
cdr3_nt: TGCGCCAGCAGCTTAGCGGGGGCGGAGAATGAGCAGTTCTTC; cdr3_aa: CASSLAGAENEQFF; clone_size: once; d_call: TRBD2; v_call: TRBV5-1; j_call: TRBJ2-1
cdr3_nt: TGTGCCAGCAGTGAAGAACAGGGAGGGGATGACAATCAGCCCCAGCATTTT; cdr3_aa: CASSEEQGGDDNQPQHF; clone_size: -; d_call: -; v_call: TRBV6-1; j_call: TRBJ1-5
cdr3_nt: TGTGCCAGCAGCTTCTACGGACAGGGAAGGGCCGGGGAGCTGTTTTTT; cdr3_aa: CASSFYGQGRAGELFF; clone_size: -; d_call: TRBD1; v_call: TRBV7-6; j_call: TRBJ2-2
cdr3_nt: TGCGCCAGCAGCCCGACAGGGGCCACCGGGGAGCTGTTTTTT; cdr3_aa: CASSPTGATGELFF; clone_size: few; d_call: TRBD1; v_call: TRBV5-1; j_call: TRBJ2-2
cdr3_nt: TGTGCCAGCAGCTTTGAGGGGGCCCGTGGTGAGACCCAGTACTTC; cdr3_aa: CASSFEGARGETQYF; clone_size: -; d_call: TRBD1; v_call: TRBV7-8; j_call: TRBJ2-5
cdr3_nt: TGTGCCAGCAGCTTCCAACTTAAATCGGAGACCCAGTACTTC; cdr3_aa: CASSFQLKSETQYF; clone_size: -; d_call: -; v_call: TRBV7-9; j_call: TRBJ2-5
cdr3_nt: TGTGCCATCAGTGGACAGGTTTCTAACTATGGCTACACCTTC; cdr3_aa: CAISGQVSNYGYTF; clone_size: -; d_call: -; v_call: TRBV10-3; j_call: TRBJ1-2
cdr3_nt: TGCGCCAGCAGCTTGGACAGAGAGGGAAACACCATATATTTT; cdr3_aa: CASSLDREGNTIYF; clone_size: -; d_call: -; v_call: TRBV5-1; j_call: TRBJ1-3
cdr3_nt: TGTGCCAGCAGCTTATTTCGTCCTATCCAGGCCGTCTACGAGCAGTACTTC; cdr3_aa: CASSLFRPIQAVYEQYF; clone_size: -; d_call: -; v_call: TRBV7-2; j_call: TRBJ2-7
cdr3_nt: TGTGCCAGCAGTGAAGTGGTCTACTCCATTAGCACAGATACGCAGTATTTT; cdr3_aa: CASSEVVYSISTDTQYF; clone_size: -; d_call: -; v_call: TRBV2; j_call: TRBJ2-3
cdr3_nt: TGTGCCAGCAGTGATATGACTCGGGGGGAAGAGACCCAGTACTTC; cdr3_aa: CASSDMTRGEETQYF; clone_size: -; d_call: TRBD2; v_call: TRBV2; j_call: TRBJ2-5
cdr3_nt: TGTGCCAGCCTCCCCCAGGTTGGCGAGCAGTACTTC; cdr3_aa: CASLPQVGEQYF; clone_size: -; d_call: -; v_call: TRBV6-5; j_call: TRBJ2-7
cdr3_nt: TGTGCCAGCAGCTTAGAGACCGGACAATGGAACACTGAAGCTTTCTTT; cdr3_aa: CASSLETGQWNTEAFF; clone_size: -; d_call: -; v_call: TRBV11-2; j_call: TRBJ1-1
cdr3_nt: TGTGCCAGCTCACCGAGGGATCACAATCAGCCCCAGCATTTT; cdr3_aa: CASSPRDHNQPQHF; clone_size: -; d_call: -; v_call: TRBV18; j_call: TRBJ1-5
cdr3_nt: TGCGCCAGCAGCTTGGTATTAGCGGGAGGAATCTCCTACAATGAGCAGTTCTTC; cdr3_aa: CASSLVLAGGISYNEQFF; clone_size: -; d_call: TRBD2; v_call: TRBV5-1; j_call: TRBJ2-1
cdr3_nt: TGTGCCAGCAGTTACTCAGGGGGACAGGGGCGGACTGAAGCTTTCTTT; cdr3_aa: CASSYSGGQGRTEAFF; clone_size: -; d_call: TRBD1; v_call: TRBV6-5; j_call: TRBJ1-1